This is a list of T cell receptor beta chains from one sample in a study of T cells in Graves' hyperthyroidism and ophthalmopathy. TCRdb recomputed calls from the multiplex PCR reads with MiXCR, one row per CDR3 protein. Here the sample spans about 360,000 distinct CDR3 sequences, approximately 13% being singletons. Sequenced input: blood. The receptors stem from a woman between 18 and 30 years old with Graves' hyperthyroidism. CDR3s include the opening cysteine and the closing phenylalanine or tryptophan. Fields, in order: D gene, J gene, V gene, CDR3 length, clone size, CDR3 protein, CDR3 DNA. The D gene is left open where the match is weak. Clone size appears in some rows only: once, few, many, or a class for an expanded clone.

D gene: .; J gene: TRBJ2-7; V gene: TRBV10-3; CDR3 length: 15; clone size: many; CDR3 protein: CAISEYVTARDEQYF; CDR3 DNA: TGTGCCATCAGTGAGTACGTGACAGCCCGGGACGAGCAGTACTTC
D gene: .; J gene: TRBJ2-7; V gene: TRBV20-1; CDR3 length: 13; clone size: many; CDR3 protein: CSAETQESYEQYF; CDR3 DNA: TGCAGTGCTGAAACACAGGAGTCCTACGAGCAGTACTTC
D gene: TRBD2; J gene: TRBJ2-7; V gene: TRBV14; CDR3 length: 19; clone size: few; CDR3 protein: CASSPGRTTSGSFFNEQYF; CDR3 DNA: TGTGCCAGCAGCCCCGGAAGAACGACTAGCGGGAGTTTCTTCAACGAGCAGTACTTC
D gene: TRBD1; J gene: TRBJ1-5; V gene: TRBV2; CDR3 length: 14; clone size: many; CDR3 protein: CASSVGQGPRPQHF; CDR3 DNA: TGTGCCAGCAGTGTTGGACAGGGGCCTAGGCCCCAGCATTTT
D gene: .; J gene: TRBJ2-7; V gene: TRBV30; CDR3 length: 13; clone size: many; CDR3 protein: CAWSEGRTYEQYF; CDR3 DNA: TGTGCCTGGAGTGAAGGTAGGACCTACGAGCAGTACTTC
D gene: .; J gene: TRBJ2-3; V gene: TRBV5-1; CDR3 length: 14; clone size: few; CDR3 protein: CASNLEGRQDTQYF; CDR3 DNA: TGCGCCAGCAACTTGGAAGGCCGACAAGATACGCAGTATTTT
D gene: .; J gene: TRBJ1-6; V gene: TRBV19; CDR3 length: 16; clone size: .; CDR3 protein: CASSMVGGSYNSPLHF; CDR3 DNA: TGTGCCAGTAGTATGGTAGGGGGGTCCTATAATTCACCCCTCCACTTT
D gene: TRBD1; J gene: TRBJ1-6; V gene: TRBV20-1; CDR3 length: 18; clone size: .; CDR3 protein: CSARHKGGLSSYNSPLHF; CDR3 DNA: TGCAGTGCTAGGCACAAAGGGGGCCTAAGCTCCTATAATTCACCCCTCCACTTT
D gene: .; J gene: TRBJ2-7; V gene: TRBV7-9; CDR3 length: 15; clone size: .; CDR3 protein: CASSLGRSSYNEQYF; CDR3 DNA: TGTGCCAGCAGCTTGGGACGGAGCTCCTACAATGAGCAGTACTTC
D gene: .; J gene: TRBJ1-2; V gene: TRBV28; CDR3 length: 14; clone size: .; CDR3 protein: CASTSTGGGYGYTF; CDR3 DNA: TGTGCCAGCACCTCGACGGGGGGCGGCTATGGCTACACCTTC
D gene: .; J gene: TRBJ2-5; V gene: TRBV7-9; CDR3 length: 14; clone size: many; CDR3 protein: CASSLGGAQETQYF; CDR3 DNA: TGTGCCAGCAGCTTAGGTGGAGCGCAAGAGACCCAGTACTTC
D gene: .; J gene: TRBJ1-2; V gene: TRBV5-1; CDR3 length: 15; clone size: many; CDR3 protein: CASSPSPGTFYGYTF; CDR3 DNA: TGCGCCAGCAGCCCCTCACCGGGGACATTCTATGGCTACACCTTC
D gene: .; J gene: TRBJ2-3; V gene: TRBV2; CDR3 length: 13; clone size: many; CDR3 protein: CASRDASRDTQYF; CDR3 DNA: TGTGCCAGCAGGGACGCGTCGAGAGATACGCAGTATTTT
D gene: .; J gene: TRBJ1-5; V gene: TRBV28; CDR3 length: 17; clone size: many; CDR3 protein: CASQSGQGALSNQPQHF; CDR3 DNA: TGTGCCAGTCAATCGGGGCAGGGAGCCCTTAGCAATCAGCCCCAGCATTTT
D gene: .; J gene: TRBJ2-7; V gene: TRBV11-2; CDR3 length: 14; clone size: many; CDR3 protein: CASSLLKRPYEQYF; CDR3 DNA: TGTGCCAGCAGCCTTCTAAAGCGGCCCTACGAGCAGTACTTC
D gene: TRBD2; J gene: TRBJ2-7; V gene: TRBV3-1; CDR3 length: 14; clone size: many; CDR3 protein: CASNKGLAGDEQYF; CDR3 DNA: TGTGCCAGCAACAAGGGACTAGCGGGAGACGAGCAGTACTTC
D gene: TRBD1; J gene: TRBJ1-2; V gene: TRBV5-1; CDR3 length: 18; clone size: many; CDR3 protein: CASSSTGGHNLANYGYTF; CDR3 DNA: TGCGCCAGCAGCTCTACAGGGGGCCATAACCTAGCTAACTATGGCTACACCTTC
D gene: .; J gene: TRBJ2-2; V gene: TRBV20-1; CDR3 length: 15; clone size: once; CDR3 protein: CSASRGWLNTGELFF; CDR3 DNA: TGCAGTGCTTCCCGCGGGTGGCTCAACACCGGGGAGCTGTTTTTT
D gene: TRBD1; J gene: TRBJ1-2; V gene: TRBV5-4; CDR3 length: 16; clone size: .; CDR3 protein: CASSDARQGRGYGYTF; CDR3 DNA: TGTGCCAGCAGCGACGCTCGACAGGGACGGGGCTATGGCTACACCTTC
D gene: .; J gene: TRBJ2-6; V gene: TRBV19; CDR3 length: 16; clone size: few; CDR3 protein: CATNPGGSSGANVLTF; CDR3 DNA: TGTGCCACGAACCCTGGGGGGAGCTCTGGGGCCAACGTCCTGACTTTC